The 22 T cell receptor beta chains in this list originate from one sample, sequenced in a study of response to subunit inactivated influenza vaccine. TCRdb called the RT-PCR reads again in MiXCR, with one record for every CDR3 protein. Of approximately 300,000 distinct CDR3 sequences detected, about 20% appear once; the ten largest clones hold 10%. Sequences were derived from PBMCs from blood, sampled approximately 20 months after vaccination. These receptors all come from a man aged 50 to 69 who received an inactivated influenza vaccine.

The chain uses TRBV12-1 and TRBJ2-7; TRBD2 reflects the table's D call only, with no check against the DNA. TRBV12-1 is assigned pseudogene status. This CDR3 comprises 19 residues. CDR3 coding DNA: TGTGCCAGCAGCTTTCCCACCGGAGTAAGCGGGAGCGTTCCCTACGAGCAGTACTTC. It translates to CASSFPTGVSGSVPYEQYF.

The chain has TRBV7-2 and TRBJ1-6, with TRBD1 identical over 9 bases. Germline V gene sequence: CDR1 SGHTA, CDR2 FQGNSA. The CDR3 covers 15 residues. Trimming cost V 4 bases and J 7 bases; bases outside gene matches: 5. In DNA, the CDR3 is TGTGCCAGCAGCTGGGGGGACAGGGTCAATTCACCCCTCCACTTT. It yields the protein CASSWGDRVNSPLHF.

This clonotype was seen just once. This chain links TRBV7-2 with TRBJ2-7; D is undetermined. The germline V and J ends were trimmed by 5 bases and 6 bases, with 14 bases remaining between them. The CDR3 has 13 amino acids. Germline CDR1 reads SGHTA; CDR2 reads FQGNSA. CDR3 in DNA: TGTGCCAGCAGCCACTACCTAGATGTCGAGCAGTACTTC. This codes for CASSHYLDVEQYF.

This clonotype has a handful of counts. This chain links TRBV24-1 with TRBJ2-3; D is ambiguous. V lost 9 bases and J lost 3, with 9 bases in between. Germline CDR1 and CDR2: KGHDR and SFDVKD. This CDR3 spans 12 amino acids. The DNA for the CDR3 is TGTGCCACCTCCTACGGGACAGATACGCAGTATTTT. Amino acids: CATSYGTDTQYF.

CDR3 in amino acids: CASSWSLAGGSTDTQYF. In DNA form, the CDR3 reads TGCGCCAGCAGCTGGTCCTTAGCGGGGGGGAGCACAGATACGCAGTATTTT. The gene calls are TRBV5-1 and TRBJ2-3; the match to TRBD2 covers 11 bases. The J segment lost 0 bases and the V segment lost 3 bases, leaving 6 bases of the junction unmatched. Germline assignment: CDR1 SGHRS and CDR2 YFSETQ. This CDR3 spans 17 amino acids.

The rearrangement uses TRBV2 and TRBJ2-1; the match to TRBD1 covers 7 bases. The CDR3 covers 13 residues. J gave up 2 bases and V 11 bases, and 6 bases lay outside the gene matches. Germline V gene lookup returns CDR1 SNHLY and CDR2 FYNNEI. DNA of the CDR3: TGTGCCCGCCGGGACAGTGCCTACAATGAGCAGTTCTTC. Translating gives CARRDSAYNEQFF.

In its sample, this clonotype was seen a few times. This chain uses TRBV4-1 with TRBJ2-2; D is unresolved. Germline V gene data show CDR1 as MGHRA and CDR2 as YSYEKL. Trimming removed 1 base from V and 0 bases from J, with 9 bases in between. The CDR3 is made up of 16 amino acids. CDR3 sequence reads: CASSQGYATNTGELFF. The DNA for the CDR3 is TGCGCCAGCAGCCAAGGTTATGCGACGAACACCGGGGAGCTGTTTTTT.

The CDR3 protein is CSVEYRLAGDNEQFF. In DNA form, the CDR3 reads TGCAGCGTTGAATACCGACTAGCGGGAGACAATGAGCAGTTCTTC. This rearrangement joins TRBV29-1 to TRBJ2-1; 12 bases agree with TRBD2. CDR1 and CDR2 from the germline V gene are SQVTM and ANQGSEA. The CDR3 loop spans 15 amino acids. The J segment lost 5 bases and the V segment lost 2 bases, leaving 4 bases of the junction unmatched.

This clonotype showed up just a few times. This chain links TRBV28 with TRBJ2-7, with D possibly TRBD1 on 5 matching bases. From germline, CDR1 is MDHEN and CDR2 SYDVKM. The V end was cut by 4 bases, the J end by 4 bases, with 11 bases between. The CDR3 spans 13 residues. The CDR3 region is CASSSPDRYEQYF. CDR3 DNA sequence: TGTGCCAGCAGTTCCCCCGACAGATACGAGCAGTACTTC.

The chain carries TRBV6-5 and TRBJ1-2, with 12 bases lining up with TRBD1. CDR1 and CDR2 (germline): MNHEY, SVGAGI. This CDR3 has 16 residues. J was trimmed by 8 bases and V by 0 bases; bases with no gene match: 7. CDR3 region: CASSYSTGTGGGGYTF. The CDR3 DNA is TGTGCCAGCAGTTACTCGACCGGGACAGGGGGCGGAGGCTACACCTTC.

The chain combines TRBV7-8 with TRBJ2-7; D might be TRBD1 (6 bases). From germline, CDR1 is SGHVS and CDR2 FQNEAQ. The CDR3 contains 14 residues. Trimming took off 6 bases at V and 2 bases at J, with 14 bases between the two ends. The CDR3 coding sequence is TGTGCCAGCAGACCAGACAGGTTAACCTACGAGCAGTACTTC. Encoded protein: CASRPDRLTYEQYF.

This chain links TRBV4-1 with TRBJ1-1; 8 positions match TRBD1. From germline, CDR1 is MGHRA and CDR2 YSYEKL. The J segment lost 7 bases and the V segment lost 3 bases, leaving 7 bases of the junction unmatched. The CDR3 sequence is 14 residues long. As DNA, the CDR3 is TGCGCCAGCAGCCACTCGGACAGGGACGGTGAAGCTTTCTTT. Protein sequence: CASSHSDRDGEAFF.

This clonotype was counted ten times or more. This rearrangement joins TRBV5-1 to TRBJ1-2; the match to TRBD1 covers 12 bases. V was pared by 5 bases and J by 6 bases, with 11 bases of the junction left unmatched. Germline CDR1 and CDR2: SGHRS and YFSETQ. The CDR3 spans 16 residues. CDR3 sequence reads: CASRHGTGGAINGYTF. CDR3 coding DNA: TGCGCCAGCAGACATGGGACAGGGGGCGCGATTAATGGCTACACCTTC.

This chain links TRBV7-6 with TRBJ1-5; 8 nucleotides line up with TRBD1. Germline values: CDR1 SGHVS, CDR2 FNYEAQ. V lost 1 base, J lost 6 bases, and 8 bases stayed unmatched. CDR3 size: 16 residues. The CDR3 here is CASSLGGQGAGQPQHF. CDR3 bases: TGTGCCAGCAGCTTAGGAGGGCAGGGGGCTGGTCAGCCCCAGCATTTT. Complete variable domain (other parts from reference TRBV7-6 and TRBJ1-5): GAGVSQSPRYKVTKRGQDVALRCDPISGHVSLYWYRQALGQGPEFLTYFNYEAQQDKSGLPNDRFSAERPEGSISTLTIQRTEQRDSAMYRCASSLGGQGAGQPQHFGDGTRLSIL.

V and J are TRBV20-1 and TRBJ2-1, with 8 bases that match TRBD2. Germline trimming cut 5 bases from V and 0 bases from J; bases unmatched to any gene: 6. The length of the CDR3 is 15 residues. Germline assignment: CDR1 DFQATT and CDR2 SNEGSKA (reference sequence). CDR3 protein: CSAVAGTSSYNEQFF. The CDR3 DNA follows: TGCAGTGCTGTAGCGGGGACGAGCTCCTACAATGAGCAGTTCTTC.

The chain uses TRBV6-2 or TRBV6-3 and TRBJ1-5; unclear D gene. With 2 bases removed from V and 1 base from J, the gap between germline ends came to 9 bases. The CDR3 length is 15 residues. The germline V gene has CDR1 MNHEY and CDR2 SVGEGT. This chain's CDR3 is CASSYRVASNQPQHF. Here the CDR3 DNA reads TGTGCCAGCAGTTACCGGGTAGCGAGCAATCAGCCCCAGCATTTT.

In regard to this clonotype: One end of the junction varies from germline; a read error may be responsible. The rearrangement links TRBV6-1 to TRBJ2-6; D perhaps matches TRBD1 (5 bases). CDR1 is MNHNS, CDR2 SASEGT, per germline. CDR3 length: 17 residues. CDR3: CARSEQASGSGANVLTF. DNA for the CDR3: TGTGCCAGGAGTGAACAGGCCTCAGGCTCTGGGGCCAACGTCCTGACTTTC.

This chain links TRBV3-1 with TRBJ1-6, with D possibly being TRBD1 (5 bases). Germline assignment: CDR1 LGHDT and CDR2 YNNKEL (reference sequence). Trimming removed 3 bases from V and 6 bases from J, with 12 bases in between. The CDR3 runs to 15 residues. The CDR3 region is CASSQTGTANSPLHF. The CDR3 DNA is TGTGCCAGCAGCCAGACCGGGACCGCTAATTCACCCCTCCACTTT.

This clonotype was found many times. The chain combines TRBV12-3 or TRBV12-4 with TRBJ1-1; D perhaps matches TRBD1 (6 bases). The germline V and J ends were trimmed by 7 bases and 2 bases, with 17 bases remaining between them. The CDR3 has 15 amino acids. CDR3 DNA: TGTGCCAGCACCCCGGGGGGGCAATCAAACACTGAAGCTTTCTTT. It is translated as CASTPGGQSNTEAFF.

The chain combines TRBV20-1 with TRBJ1-5, with 9 bases identical to TRBD1. This CDR3 is built from 14 residues. V shed 7 bases and J 6 bases; nucleotides not matched to a gene: 10. Germline values: CDR1 DFQATT, CDR2 SNEGSKA (reference sequence). The CDR3 bases are TGCAGTGTGGGGGGACAGGGCCAAAGTCAGCCCCAGCATTTT. Translation: CSVGGQGQSQPQHF.

The chain carries TRBV7-8 and TRBJ2-1; TRBD2 agrees at 9 bases. CDR1 and CDR2 from the germline V gene are SGHVS and FQNEAQ. Unmatched junction bases numbered 14, after V lost 5 bases and J lost 0 bases. This CDR3 has 19 amino acids. CDR3 bases: TGTGCCAGCAGCGTGACGGCGGGCGGGAGGGCCTTCTCCTACAATGAGCAGTTCTTC. Translated, it gives CASSVTAGGRAFSYNEQFF.

The chain recombines TRBV21-1 with TRBJ2-3; the D segment call TRBD1 is taken from the table without a DNA check. TRBV21-1 is deemed a pseudogene. The CDR3 runs 16 residues. CDR3 in DNA: TGTGCCAGCAGCAAAGAAGGGGACAGGGGAGAGGATACGCAGTATTTT. It specifies CASSKEGDRGEDTQYF.